Given below is one T cell receptor (beta chain) in context. No cognate antigen has been identified for it. The input lacks base qualities; no much larger clone sits a single base away. This record belongs to a study of blood T cell repertoires in COVID-19 (dated by TCRdb to 2018 to 2021). About the study as a whole: Samples from collaborators originated in the United States, Italy and Spain and spanned both the acute and convalescent phases of COVID-19. The material from the prospective study consisted of cDNA or gDNA derived from T cells, B-cell-depleted T cells, or PBMCs. Subjects who had been exposed to COVID-19, were actively infected with it, or had recovered from it provided the deeply sampled blood TCRbeta repertoires that made up the dataset. The repertoires were released in a freely available public database intended as a resource for research on the immune response to SARS-CoV-2. The samples were drawn from the first 160 participants of the ongoing ImmuneRACE study and from some 1,300 subjects provided by 6 global collaborators. Sample metadata almost always included a de-identified subject ID, COVID-19 status, age in years and sex. Where available, HLA class I and class II types were taken from metadata supplied by the sample provider and were not determined by assay-based typing. Overall study outcomes, separate from this receptor: How much clinical and demographic metadata was included differed by source and by participant, and the metadata was provided uncurated.

TCRbeta CDR3 regions were amplified from genomic DNA by means of the immunoSEQ Assay, a bias-controlled multiplex PCR. The authors processed their data as follows. The number of nucleated cells in each sample was estimated from the amplification of reference gene primers within the assay. To quantify the absolute abundance of each unique TCRbeta CDR3 rearrangement, sequence reads were collapsed and filtered. For each sample, productive Simpson clonality was calculated by taking the square root of Simpson's diversity index across productive rearrangements. In its TCRdb copy, this immuneACCESS table keeps in-frame sequences only and misses some clones. Where compared with another copy, unresolved V genes explain less than half of these, and the others have no known cause. V, J and clone size derive from that table, while D and trimming were established from the DNA sequence. In this sample the table shows about 400,000 clones, approximately 86% of which occur a single time. Around 7.5% of the sample comes from the top ten.

The CDR3, cysteine through phenylalanine, is 13 amino acids long. CDR3 DNA only is kept here, 39 bases in frame from base 1. Unmatched junction bases come to 4, with V trimmed by 7 bases and J by 2 bases. One collaborating source in Seattle enrolled patients during active infection and followed them longitudinally through the course of disease. The collaborating institutions used their own protocols to collect whole blood in K2EDTA tubes. For TCRbeta analysis, collaborators shipped samples as frozen whole blood, isolated PBMCs, or DNA extracted from either of those sample types. The source of this sequence is a woman aged 60-75 years with COVID-19, enrolled during active disease. Sequencing used peripheral blood. Recombination linked TRBV12-3 or TRBV12-4 to TRBJ1-2; TRBD1 aligns with 7 central bases. Here is the DNA: TGTGCCAGCACGGAACAGGGGAACTATGGCTACACCTTC. Translated, it reads CASTEQGNYGYTF.